A selection of T cell receptor beta chains follows, all from one sample in a study of blood T cell repertoires in COVID-19. The data were produced by immunoSEQ multiplex PCR, yet TCRdb's version contains in-frame clones alone and is incomplete. The data show about 180,000 clones, around 89% seen once. Sequences were obtained from peripheral blood. The receptor source for this set is a woman aged 25-40 years with acute or convalescent COVID-19. Both conserved end residues are part of each CDR3. D genes are given only for firm matches. Clone size is given for some rows only: seen once, a few or many times, or a class if the clone is expanded.

cdr3_aa	cdr3_nt	v_call	j_call	cdr3_length	d_call	clone_size
CAWAAGNTIYF	TGTGCCTGGGCCGCGGGAAACACCATATATTTT	TRBV30	TRBJ1-3	11	NA	NA
CASSQEVTGILNTEAFF	TGTGCCAGCAGCCAAGAAGTGACAGGGATATTAAACACTGAAGCCTTCTTT	TRBV4-2	TRBJ1-1	17	TRBD1	once
CASSLGSFRDQPQHF	TGTGCCAGCAGTTTAGGGTCTTTCAGGGATCAGCCCCAGCATTTT	TRBV28	TRBJ1-5	15	NA	NA
CASSKLGLVGSELFF	TGTGCCAGCAGCAAACTGGGACTAGTAGGGTCGGAGCTGTTTTTT	TRBV21-1	TRBJ2-2	15	NA	NA
CAISGSSSGNTIYF	TGTGCCATCAGTGGTAGTTCCTCTGGAAACACCATATATTTT	TRBV10-3	TRBJ1-3	14	NA	NA
CASSPDRVGTGELFF	TGCGCCAGCAGCCCGGACAGGGTGGGCACCGGGGAGCTGTTTTTT	TRBV5-1	TRBJ2-2	15	TRBD1	NA
CAAATHQPQHF	TGTGCCGCCGCGACACATCAGCCCCAGCATTTT	TRBV6-5	TRBJ1-5	11	NA	NA
CATRTGSGNTIYF	TGTGCCACAAGGACAGGCTCTGGAAACACCATATATTTT	TRBV7-9	TRBJ1-3	13	TRBD1	NA
CASSTTGLAYNEQFF	TGTGCCAGCAGCACCACAGGACTAGCGTACAATGAGCAGTTCTTC	TRBV9	TRBJ2-1	15	TRBD2	NA
CASSLLPLGTQYF	TGTGCCAGCAGTTTGTTGCCCCTCGGGACCCAGTACTTC	TRBV28	TRBJ2-5	13	NA	NA
CATSDSRWSRDGYTF	TGTGCCACCAGTGATAGTCGCTGGTCCAGGGATGGCTACACCTTC	TRBV24-1	TRBJ1-2	15	NA	NA
CASSPPGVLNTEAFF	TGCGCCAGCAGTCCCCCGGGGGTTTTGAACACTGAAGCTTTCTTT	TRBV5-1	TRBJ1-1	15	NA	once
CASSPTPETQYF	TGTGCCAGCAGCCCTACTCCGGAGACCCAGTACTTC	TRBV27	TRBJ2-5	12	NA	NA
CASSFRVGQGYNSPLHF	TGTGCCAGCAGTTTTAGAGTGGGACAGGGGTATAATTCACCCCTCCACTTT	TRBV27	TRBJ1-6	17	TRBD1	NA